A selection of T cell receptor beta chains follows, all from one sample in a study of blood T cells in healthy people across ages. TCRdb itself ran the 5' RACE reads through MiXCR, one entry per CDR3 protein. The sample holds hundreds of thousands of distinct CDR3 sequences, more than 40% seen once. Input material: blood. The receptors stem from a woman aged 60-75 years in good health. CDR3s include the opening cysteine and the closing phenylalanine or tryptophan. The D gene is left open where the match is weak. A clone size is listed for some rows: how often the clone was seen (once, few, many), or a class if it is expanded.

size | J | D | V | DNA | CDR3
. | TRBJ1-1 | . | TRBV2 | TGTGCCAGCAATATACAGGGATTGAACACTGAAGCTTTCTTT | CASNIQGLNTEAFF
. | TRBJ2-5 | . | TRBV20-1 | TGCAGTGCTAGCTATAAGGAGGCCCAGTACTTC | CSASYKEAQYF
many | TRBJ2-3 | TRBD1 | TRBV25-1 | TGTGCCAGCAGTACCCCCGGGACAGGGGGCGATACGCAGTATTTT | CASSTPGTGGDTQYF
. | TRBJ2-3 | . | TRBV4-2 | TGTGCCAGGAGAGAGGGGAGAGACACAGATACGCAGTATTTT | CARREGRDTDTQYF
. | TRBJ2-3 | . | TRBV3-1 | TGTGCCAGCAGCCAAGCCCCCGTTTCCACAGATACGCAGTATTTT | CASSQAPVSTDTQYF
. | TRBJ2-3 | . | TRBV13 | TGTGCCAGCAGTCGTAGAAGGAGGATCCAGGTAGATACGCAGTATTTT | CASSRRRRIQVDTQYF
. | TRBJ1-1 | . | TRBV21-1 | TGTGCCAGCAGCAAAGGGGCCTGGAGGGGCGAACCACAGACTGAAGCTTTCTTT | CASSKGAWRGEPQTEAFF
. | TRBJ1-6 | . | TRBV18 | TGTGCCAGCTCACCACGGGAGGACAGCTATTCACCCCTCCACTTT | CASSPREDSYSPLHF
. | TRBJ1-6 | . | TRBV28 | TGTGCCAGCAGTTTACCAATGGGGTCCCCCCACTTT | CASSLPMGSPHF
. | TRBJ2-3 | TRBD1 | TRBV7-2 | TGTGCCAGCAGCTTAGCGCGGGACAGGGTCACAGATACGCAGTATTTT | CASSLARDRVTDTQYF
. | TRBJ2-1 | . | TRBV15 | TGTGCCACCGGGGGAAGCCCCGGTCTCAATGAGCAGTTCTTC | CATGGSPGLNEQFF
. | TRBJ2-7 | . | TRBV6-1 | TGTGCCAGCAGTGAAGCGCGGGCGGTAAGCTCCTACGAGCAGTACTTC | CASSEARAVSSYEQYF
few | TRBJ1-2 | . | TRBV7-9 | TGTGCCAGCAGCTTAGGGGACGGGAATAACTATGGCTACACCTTC | CASSLGDGNNYGYTF
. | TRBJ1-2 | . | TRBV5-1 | TGCGCCAGCAGCTGGCAAGGGGACTATGGCTACACCTTC | CASSWQGDYGYTF
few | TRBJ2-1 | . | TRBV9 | TGTGCCAGCAGCGAAATTCAGGGTCTTGGTGAGCAGTTCTTC | CASSEIQGLGEQFF
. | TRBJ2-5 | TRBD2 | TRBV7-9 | TGTGCCAGCAGCAAGGAACTAGCGGTCCAAGAGACCCAGTACTTC | CASSKELAVQETQYF
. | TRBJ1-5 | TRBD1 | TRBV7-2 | TGTGCCAGCACCCGGACAGGGAACAATCAGCCCCAGCATTTT | CASTRTGNNQPQHF
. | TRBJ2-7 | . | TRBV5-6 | TGTGCCAGCAGCTTGCGGGGGACGGTCCCCGAGCAGTACTTC | CASSLRGTVPEQYF
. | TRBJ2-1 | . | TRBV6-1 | TGTGCCAGCAGTGGAGGGGGGGGAGCGGTACCACCCCCTGGTTGGTTCTTC | CASSGGGGAVPPPGWFF
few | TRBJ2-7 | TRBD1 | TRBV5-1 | TGCGCCAGCAGCTCCTCCGGGACAGGTCGACGATACGAGCAGTACTTC | CASSSSGTGRRYEQYF
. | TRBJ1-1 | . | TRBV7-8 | TGTGCCAGCAGACCTCCGGGAACCGGGGCTGAAGCTTTCTTT | CASRPPGTGAEAFF
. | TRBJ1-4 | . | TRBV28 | TGTGCCAGCAGGTATACCCATCCGGGACAAGCGTTTTTT | CASRYTHPGQAFF
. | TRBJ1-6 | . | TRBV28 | TGTGCCAGCAGTGTACCCGGACGTACGTCACCCCTCCACTTT | CASSVPGRTSPLHF
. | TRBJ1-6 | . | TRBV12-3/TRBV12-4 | TGTGCCAGCAGTCCGGACCAGAGTTCACCCCCCCACTTT | CASSPDQSSPPHF
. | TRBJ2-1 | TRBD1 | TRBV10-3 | TGTGCCACCGGGACAGGCACTTACAATGAGCAGTTCTTC | CATGTGTYNEQFF
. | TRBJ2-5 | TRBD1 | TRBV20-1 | TGCAGTGCTGGACCGGGACAGGCCCCCCAAGAGACCCAGTACTTC | CSAGPGQAPQETQYF
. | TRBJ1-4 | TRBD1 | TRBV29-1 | TGCAGCGTTGAAGAGGTCAGGGGGCTTGGAAAACTGTTTTTT | CSVEEVRGLGKLFF
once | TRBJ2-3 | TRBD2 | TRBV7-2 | TGTGCCAGCAGCTTATTTCGGTCTAGCGGGAAGACAGATACGCAGTATTTT | CASSLFRSSGKTDTQYF
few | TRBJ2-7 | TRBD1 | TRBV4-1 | TGCGCCAGCAGCAACCAGCCCCGGGACAGCCTCTCCTACGAGCAGTACTTC | CASSNQPRDSLSYEQYF
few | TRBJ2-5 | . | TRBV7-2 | TGTGCCAGCAGCTATGGGACAAACCAAGAGACCCAGTACTTC | CASSYGTNQETQYF
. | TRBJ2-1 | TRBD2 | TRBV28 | TGTGCCAGCAGCAGAGCGGGAGGGCCAGCCAATGAGCAGTTCTTC | CASSRAGGPANEQFF
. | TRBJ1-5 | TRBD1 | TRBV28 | TGTGCCAGCAGGGGAGACAGGGTCCAGCCCCAGCATTTT | CASRGDRVQPQHF
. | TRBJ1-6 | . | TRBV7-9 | TGTGCCAGCAGCCCGACGGGAGAGGGTCGTTCACCCCTCCACTTT | CASSPTGEGRSPLHF
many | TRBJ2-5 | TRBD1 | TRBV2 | TGTGCCAGCAGTAAGACAGGGGTCGACCAAGAGACCCAGTACTTC | CASSKTGVDQETQYF
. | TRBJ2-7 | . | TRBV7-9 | TGTGCCAGCAGCCCCATTGACACTGACTCCTACAATGAGCAGTACTTC | CASSPIDTDSYNEQYF
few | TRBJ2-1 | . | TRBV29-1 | TGCAGCGCCCCTAGTATGGACTCCTACAATGAGCAGTTCTTC | CSAPSMDSYNEQFF
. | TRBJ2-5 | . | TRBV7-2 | TGTGCCAGCAGCGTAATGATGGGGCAAGAGACCCAGTACTTC | CASSVMMGQETQYF
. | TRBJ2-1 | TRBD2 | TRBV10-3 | TGTGCCATCAGTGAAGTACTGGCTAGCGGAAACAATGAGCAGTTCTTC | CAISEVLASGNNEQFF
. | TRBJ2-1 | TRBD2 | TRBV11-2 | TGTGCCAGCAGCTTAGTGGGACTAGCGGGAGAGAGGCTCTACAATGAGCAGTTCTTC | CASSLVGLAGERLYNEQFF
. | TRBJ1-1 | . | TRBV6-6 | TGTGCCAGCAGTGAGTACACTGAAGCTTTCTTT | CASSEYTEAFF
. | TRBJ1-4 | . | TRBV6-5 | TGTGCCAGCAGTTACCGGGGCCCGAATGAAAAACTGTTTTTT | CASSYRGPNEKLFF
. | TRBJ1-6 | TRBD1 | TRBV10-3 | TGTGCCATCAGCGGGCCGGGGACAGGGCCCTCACCCCTCCACTTT | CAISGPGTGPSPLHF
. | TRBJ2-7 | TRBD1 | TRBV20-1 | TGCAGTGCCACACTTGCCCGGACAGGGATACACGAGCAGTACTTC | CSATLARTGIHEQYF
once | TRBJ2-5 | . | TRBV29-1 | TGCAGCGTTGATGGGGGACAAGGGCGAAAGACCCAGTACTTC | CSVDGGQGRKTQYF
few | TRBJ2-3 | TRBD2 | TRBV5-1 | TGCGCCAGCAGCTCACGAACCCCGGGACTAGCGGGAGTGGGCGTAGATACGCAGTATTTT | CASSSRTPGLAGVGVDTQYF
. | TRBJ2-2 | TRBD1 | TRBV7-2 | TGTGCCAGCAGCGGCAAGACAGGGGGGACAACCGGGGAGCTGTTTTTT | CASSGKTGGTTGELFF